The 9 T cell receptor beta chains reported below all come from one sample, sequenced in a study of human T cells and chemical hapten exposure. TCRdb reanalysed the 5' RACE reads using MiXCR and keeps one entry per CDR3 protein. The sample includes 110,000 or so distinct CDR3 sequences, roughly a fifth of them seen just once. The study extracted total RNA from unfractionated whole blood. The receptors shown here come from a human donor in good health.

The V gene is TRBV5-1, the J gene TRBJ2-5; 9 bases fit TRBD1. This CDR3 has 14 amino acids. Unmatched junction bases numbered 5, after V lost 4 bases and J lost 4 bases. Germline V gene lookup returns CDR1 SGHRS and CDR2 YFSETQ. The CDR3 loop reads CASSGGQGGETQYF. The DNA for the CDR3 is TGCGCCAGCAGCGGGGGACAGGGAGGAGAGACCCAGTACTTC.

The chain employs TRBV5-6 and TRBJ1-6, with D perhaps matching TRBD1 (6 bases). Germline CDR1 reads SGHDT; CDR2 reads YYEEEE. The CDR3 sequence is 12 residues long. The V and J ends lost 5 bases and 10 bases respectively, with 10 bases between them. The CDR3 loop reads CASSLGGSPLHF. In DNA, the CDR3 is TGTGCCAGCAGTCTAGGGGGATCACCCCTCCACTTT.

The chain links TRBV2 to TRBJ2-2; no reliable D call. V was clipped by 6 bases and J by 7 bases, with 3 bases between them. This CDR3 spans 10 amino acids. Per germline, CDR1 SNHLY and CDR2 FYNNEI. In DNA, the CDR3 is TGTGCCAGCAGGGGCGGGGAGCTGTTTTTT. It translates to CASRGGELFF.

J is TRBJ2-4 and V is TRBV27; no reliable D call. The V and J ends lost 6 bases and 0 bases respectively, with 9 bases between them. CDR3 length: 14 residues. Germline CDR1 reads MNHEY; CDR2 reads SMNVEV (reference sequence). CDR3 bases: TGTGCCAGCAGCTCAGGTTTAGCCAAAAACATTCAGTACTTC. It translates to CASSSGLAKNIQYF.

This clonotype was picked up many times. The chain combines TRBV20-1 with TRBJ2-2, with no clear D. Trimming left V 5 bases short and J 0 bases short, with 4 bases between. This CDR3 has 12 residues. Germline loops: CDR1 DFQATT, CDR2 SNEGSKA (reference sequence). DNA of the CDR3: TGCAGTGCTGATACGAACACCGGGGAGCTGTTTTTT. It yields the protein CSADTNTGELFF.

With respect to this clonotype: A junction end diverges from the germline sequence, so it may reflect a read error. In DNA form, the CDR3 reads TGCAGCGTTGGTGGGACAGGAGGGCCCCAGCCCTTC. Translation: CSVGGTGGPQPF. The chain employs TRBV29-1 and TRBJ1-2; 8 bases are a match to TRBD1. This CDR3 spans 12 amino acids. Germline V gene sequence: CDR1 SQVTM, CDR2 ANQGSEA.

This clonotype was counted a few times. The CDR3 nucleotides are TGTGCCAGTAGTGCCAGGACGGCTTCTAATCTGTTTTTT. Translated, it gives CASSARTASNLFF. This chain connects TRBV19 to TRBJ1-4; no definite D call. This CDR3 region has 13 residues. From germline, CDR1 is LNHDA and CDR2 SQIVND (reference sequence). V lost 5 bases, J lost 14 bases, and 18 bases lay in between.

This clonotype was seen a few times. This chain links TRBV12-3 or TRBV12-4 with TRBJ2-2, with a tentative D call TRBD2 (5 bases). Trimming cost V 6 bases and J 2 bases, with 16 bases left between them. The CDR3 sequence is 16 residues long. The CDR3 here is CASSRRMAGNTGELFF. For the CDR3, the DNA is TGTGCCAGCAGCCGGAGAATGGCGGGTAACACCGGGGAGCTGTTTTTT.

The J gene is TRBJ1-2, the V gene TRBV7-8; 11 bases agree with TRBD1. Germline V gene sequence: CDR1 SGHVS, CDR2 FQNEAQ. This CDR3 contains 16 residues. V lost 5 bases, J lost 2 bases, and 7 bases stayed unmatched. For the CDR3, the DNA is TGTGCCAGCAGCCCGGGGACAGGGGGTCGGAACTATGGCTACACCTTC. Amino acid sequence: CASSPGTGGRNYGYTF. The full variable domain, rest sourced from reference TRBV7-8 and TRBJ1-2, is GAGVSQSPRYKVAKRGQDVALRCDPISGHVSLFWYQQALGQGPEFLTYFQNEAQLDKSGLPSDRFFAERPEGSVSTLKIQRTQQEDSAVYLCASSPGTGGRNYGYTFGSGTRLTVV.